This T cell receptor (beta chain) came from a study of CD8 T cells in ankylosing spondylitis (dated by TCRdb to about 2017). General notes on the study: The study profiled T cell receptor beta repertoires in healthy donors and ankylosing spondylitis patients to find disease-linked TCR variants. The full study cohort was made up of under 30 ankylosing spondylitis patients and approximately 100 healthy donors. Peripheral blood was sampled, and synovial fluid was also collected from ankylosing spondylitis patients. Overall study results and their limits: In peripheral blood, the disease-linked clones were found at relatively low frequencies and had a CD8+ phenotype. Significant enrichment of the disease-linked clones was reported in matched synovial fluid samples from ankylosing spondylitis patients. Some motif variants had previously been reported in the synovial fluid and blood of reactive arthritis patients, which suggests shared mechanisms of disease initiation. Blood from ankylosing spondylitis patients appeared to be characterized by a TCR beta motif composed of under ten highly homologous amino acid variants.

There are many counts of this clonotype. The specificity of this receptor is unknown. No per-base quality is available; no much larger clone lies one base away. The cysteine opens and the phenylalanine closes a CDR3 of 15 amino acids. The sequence is cut down to CDR3 DNA, 45 bases in frame from base 1. The trim is 4 bases for V and 1 base for J, with a gap of 14 bases between the germline ends. Per the germline V gene (reference sequence), DFQATT is the CDR1 and SNEGSKA is the CDR2. TCRdb names Illumina HiSeq 2500 as the instrument used. Quantitative 5'-RACE with molecular barcodes was the method used to prepare the TCR beta libraries. The original methods were these. Disease-linked TCR variants were identified with a new computational method built on a probabilistic model of VDJ rearrangement. TCRdb trimmed the raw reads at Q25, called clones with MiXCR and kept productive beta chains. CDR3 protein duplicates are merged, each entry listing the most common genes and DNA. Here the V and J calls rest on TCRdb's processing, not on the authors' analysis. Counted in this sample were about 800,000 distinct CDR3 sequences; 12% of them appeared once. The ten most abundant clones make up roughly 0.51% of the sample.

The sample comprised blood, either unsorted or a sorted T cell fraction (not recorded which). The chain couples TRBV20-1 to TRBJ1-5; TRBD1 could be the D gene, as 5 bases match. The sequence came from a male donor with ankylosing spondylitis. The nucleotides read TGCAGTGCTACGGAAGACAGCGGGAGCAATCAGCCCCAGCATTTT. It is translated as CSATEDSGSNQPQHF.